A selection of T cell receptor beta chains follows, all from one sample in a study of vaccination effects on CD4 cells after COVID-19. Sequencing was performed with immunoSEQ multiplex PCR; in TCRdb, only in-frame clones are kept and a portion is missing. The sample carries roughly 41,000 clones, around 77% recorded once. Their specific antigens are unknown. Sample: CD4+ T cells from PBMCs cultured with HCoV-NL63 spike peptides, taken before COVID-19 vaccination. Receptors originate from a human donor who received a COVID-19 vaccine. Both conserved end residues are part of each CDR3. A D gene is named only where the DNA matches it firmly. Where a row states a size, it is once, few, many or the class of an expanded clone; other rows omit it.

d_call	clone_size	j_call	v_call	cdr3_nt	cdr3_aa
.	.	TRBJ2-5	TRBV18	TGTGCCAGCTCACCACGAGCAGGCGGGGAGACCCAGTACTTC	CASSPRAGGETQYF
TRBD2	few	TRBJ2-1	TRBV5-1	TGCGCCAGCAGCCTACTGGGGACTAGCGGGGCCCAGGATGAGCAGTTCTTC	CASSLLGTSGAQDEQFF
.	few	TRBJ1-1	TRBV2	TGTGCCAGCATCCCCTTGGAAGGAGAGGGCACTGAAGCTTTCTTT	CASIPLEGEGTEAFF
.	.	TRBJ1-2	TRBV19	TGTGCCACCTCGAAGGGGGATAACTATGGCTACACCTTC	CATSKGDNYGYTF
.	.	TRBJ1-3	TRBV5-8	TGTGCCAGCAGTTCCGACCGGAGCTCTGGAAACACCATATATTTT	CASSSDRSSGNTIYF
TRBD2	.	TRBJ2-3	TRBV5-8	TGTGCCAGCCCAAATTGGGAGGGAAGCACAGATACGCAGTATTTT	CASPNWEGSTDTQYF
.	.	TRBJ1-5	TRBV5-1	TGCGCCAGCAGCCTGTTGGGACTCGGCAATCAGCCCCAGCATTTT	CASSLLGLGNQPQHF
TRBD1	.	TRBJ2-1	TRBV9	TGTGCCAGCAGCTTCCGGGACAGGGACTACAATGAGCAGTTCTTC	CASSFRDRDYNEQFF
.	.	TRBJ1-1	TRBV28	TGTGCCAGCAGTTTAGCAGGCCCTGAAGCTTTCTTT	CASSLAGPEAFF
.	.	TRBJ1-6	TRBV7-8	TGTGCCAGCAGCTTGCTGGAATCGCTTTCGGACCTCCACTTT	CASSLLESLSDLHF
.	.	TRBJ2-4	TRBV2	TGTGCCAGCAGTGTACTAGGGCGCAGGGTGGGAAACATTCAGTACTTC	CASSVLGRRVGNIQYF
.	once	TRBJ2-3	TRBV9	TGTGCCAGCAGCGGGGGGTTCTTCACAGATACGCAGTATTTT	CASSGGFFTDTQYF
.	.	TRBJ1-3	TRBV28	TGTGCCAGCAGTGGTCAGGCTGGGTACACCATATATTTT	CASSGQAGYTIYF
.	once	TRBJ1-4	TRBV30	TGTGCCTGGAGTGTATCCTTAGTAGGGGAAAAACTGTTTTTT	CAWSVSLVGEKLFF
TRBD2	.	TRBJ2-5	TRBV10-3	TGTGCCATCAGTGATACTCTGACTAGCGGGGGACGGGAGACCCAGTACTTC	CAISDTLTSGGRETQYF
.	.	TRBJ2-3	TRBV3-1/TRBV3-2	TGTGCCAGCAGCCAAAAAGGGGGGCCAGTAGATACGCAGTATTTT	CASSQKGGPVDTQYF
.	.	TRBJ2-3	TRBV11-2	TGTGCCAGCAGCTTAGCCCACAGGGATACGCAGTATTTT	CASSLAHRDTQYF
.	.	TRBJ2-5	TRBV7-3	TGTGCCAGCAGCTTAAAAGGGGGGACGCCCGAGACCCAGTACTTC	CASSLKGGTPETQYF
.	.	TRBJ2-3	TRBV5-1	TGCGCCAGCAGCTTGGTGCTAGAGAGAACAGATACGCAGTATTTT	CASSLVLERTDTQYF
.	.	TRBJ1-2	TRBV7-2	TGTGCCAGCAGCTCCACCTCCTCTAACTATGGCTACACCTTC	CASSSTSSNYGYTF
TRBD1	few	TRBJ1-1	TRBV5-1	TGCGCCAGCAGCTCCACAGGGGGAAACACTGAAGCTTTCTTT	CASSSTGGNTEAFF
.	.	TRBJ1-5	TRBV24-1	TGTGCCACCAGTGAACGGGGGTGGGAACAGCCCCAGCATTTT	CATSERGWEQPQHF
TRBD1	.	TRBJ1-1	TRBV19	TGTGCCAGTAGCCGACAGGGGAGGGACCCTGAAGCTTTCTTT	CASSRQGRDPEAFF
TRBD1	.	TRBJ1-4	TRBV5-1	TGCGCCAGCAGTATAACCGGGACAGGTCCTGAAAAACTGTTTTTT	CASSITGTGPEKLFF
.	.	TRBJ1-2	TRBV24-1	TGTGCCACCCGCGGGGAGTTACGAGGCTACACCTTC	CATRGELRGYTF
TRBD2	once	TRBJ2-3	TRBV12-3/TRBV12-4	TGTGCCAGCAGTTTAGCGCGGGGGGATACGCAGTATTTT	CASSLARGDTQYF
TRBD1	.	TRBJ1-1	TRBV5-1	TGCGCCAGCAGCTTGGGACAGGGGGGCACTGAAGCTTTCTTT	CASSLGQGGTEAFF
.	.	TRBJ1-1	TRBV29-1	TGCAGCGTTGAAGGTCTGAACACTGAAGCTTTCTTT	CSVEGLNTEAFF
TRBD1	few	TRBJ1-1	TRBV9	TGTGCCAGCAGCGTAGGGACAGGGACTACCTTTACTTACACTGAAGCTTTCTTT	CASSVGTGTTFTYTEAFF
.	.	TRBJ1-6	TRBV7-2	TGTGCCAGCAGCTTGTCTGCACCCCTCCACTTT	CASSLSAPLHF
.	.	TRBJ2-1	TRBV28	TGTGCCAGCAGTTTCGGCGATGAGCAGTTCTTC	CASSFGDEQFF
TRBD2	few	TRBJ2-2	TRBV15	TGTGCCACCACACCGGGGGGTGCCGGGGAGCTGTTTTTT	CATTPGGAGELFF
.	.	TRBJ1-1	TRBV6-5	TGTGCCAGCACGAGGTCAGGGAACACTGAAGCTTTCTTT	CASTRSGNTEAFF
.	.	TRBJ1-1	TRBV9	TGTGCCAGCAGCGTAACCCAGAACACTGAAGCTTTCTTT	CASSVTQNTEAFF
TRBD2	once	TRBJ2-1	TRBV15	TGTGCCACCAGCAGAGACACCCGGACTAGAGGCAATGAGCAGTTCTTC	CATSRDTRTRGNEQFF
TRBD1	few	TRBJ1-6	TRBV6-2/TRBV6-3	TGTGCCAGCAGTTACTCGGGACAGGGTGCTTCACCCCTCCACTTT	CASSYSGQGASPLHF
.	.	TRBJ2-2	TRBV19	TGTGCCAGTAGTATGCGGACTAGGGGGAGCACCGGGGAGCTGTTTTTT	CASSMRTRGSTGELFF
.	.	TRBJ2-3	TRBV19	TGTGCCAGTAGTATTGGGACTGGCACAGATACGCAGTATTTT	CASSIGTGTDTQYF
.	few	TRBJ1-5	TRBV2	TGTGCCAGCTCCGCACAGAACAATCAGCCCCAGCATTTT	CASSAQNNQPQHF
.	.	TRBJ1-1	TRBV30	TGTGCCTGGAGTGGCAGGGTGACCACTGAAGCTTTCTTT	CAWSGRVTTEAFF
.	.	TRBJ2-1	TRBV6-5	TGTGCCAGCAGTTACTCGGGAACCATCGACTACAATGAGCAGTTCTTC	CASSYSGTIDYNEQFF